This T cell receptor (beta chain) was found in a study of cytomegalovirus exposure and HLA in healthy donors. Looking at the study overall: The same platform was used for the roughly 120 validation repertoires and the approximately 670 first-cohort repertoires, a later analysis reported.

Study-wide findings and caveats: Within the 120 or so validation repertoires, first-cohort TCR clusters tended to co-occur, according to a later analysis. Altogether, 164 TCR beta chains were recorded as cytomegalovirus-associated.

Profiling relied on immunoSEQ multiplex PCR, and the TCRdb table lists in-frame clones only, not all of them. This table has 120,000 or so clones, approximately 95% appearing once. Worth noting for this clone: Antigen unknown.

CDR3 length: 14 residues. V shed 3 bases and J shed 7 bases, with 16 bases lying between them. Per the germline V gene, CDR1 is SGHRS and CDR2 is YFSETQ. The study drew the donors from its approximately 110-subject validation cohort, separate from the approximately 700-subject first cohort. The TCR comes from a man aged 18 to 35 in good health and CMV-seronegative. Sequenced: PBMCs. The rearrangement uses TRBV5-1 and TRBJ1-1; tentative D call: TRBD1 (5 bases). The CDR3 nucleotides read TGCGCCAGCAGCTGGGGCAGTACAGGCAATGAAGCTTTCTTT. Translation: CASSWGSTGNEAFF.